The entry below gives a single TCR beta chain sequence along with its context. This clone was observed a few times. Its antigen specificity is not known. No clone much larger than this one lies a single base away; base qualities are absent. The CDR3 numbers 13 residues from cysteine through phenylalanine. CDR3 DNA only is kept here, 39 bases in frame from base 1. CDR1 and CDR2 were assigned from the germline V gene as SGHVT and SQSDAQ. V lost 1 base and J lost 3 bases; the stretch between them is 7 bases long. The data were obtained in a study of cytomegalovirus exposure and HLA in healthy donors (dated by TCRdb to about 2017). Study-level background: According to a later analysis, the 120 validation repertoires were produced on the same platform as the 666 repertoires of the first cohort. The study was designed to test whether signatures of past pathogen exposure could be identified by cataloging public T cell receptors. In addition to the first cohort of 650 to 750 subjects, a separate validation cohort of about 120 different subjects was used. To predict cytomegalovirus infection status, the study brought together high-throughput TCR immunosequencing, statistical association of individual TCRs with disease status, and machine learning. Broader findings and caveats from the paper: In both the original and validation cohorts, the classifier was reported to diagnose cytomegalovirus status with high specificity and sensitivity. Of the cluster scores, roughly 95% were above 0 in a later analysis, which found that TCRs clustered in the first cohort also tended to co-occur in the roughly 130 validation repertoires. A total of around 150 TCR beta chains were listed by the study as associated with cytomegalovirus. A few of the identified cytomegalovirus-associated TCR beta chains were confirmed in vitro to be specific for cytomegalovirus antigens. According to the authors, the approach could potentially be generalized to other disease states and immunological phenotypes. The validation cohort had no HLA typing available for a later analysis, so co-occurrence within that cohort was assessed over all 120 or so repertoires. While some public TCRs were present in many individuals, most TCR sequences turned up only very rarely across donors.

Donors formed part of the validation cohort, which comprised 120 subjects and was distinct from the first cohort of 550 to 850 subjects. Libraries were prepared through the immunoSEQ multiplex PCR assay. As for the authors' bioinformatics: A statistical classification framework was developed to diagnose cytomegalovirus status using the catalog of TCR beta chain sequences. TCRdb retrieved this table from immuneACCESS and kept in-frame rearrangements only. Not all clones are present; in checked studies, unresolved V genes account for under half, and no reason is known for the remainder. That table supplies the V and J calls and clone size; D and trimming were determined from the DNA. Present in this sample are about 160,000 clones, roughly 83% of which were seen just once. The top ten clones comprise 9.5% to 13% of the sample.

This clonotype was sampled from a young man in good health and CMV-seropositive. Material: PBMCs. The chain uses TRBV7-4 and TRBJ2-7; a confident D gene designation cannot be given. The CDR3 protein sequence reads: CASSLDTYYEQYF. The nucleotide sequence reads as follows: TGTGCCAGCAGCTTAGATACTTACTACGAGCAGTACTTC.